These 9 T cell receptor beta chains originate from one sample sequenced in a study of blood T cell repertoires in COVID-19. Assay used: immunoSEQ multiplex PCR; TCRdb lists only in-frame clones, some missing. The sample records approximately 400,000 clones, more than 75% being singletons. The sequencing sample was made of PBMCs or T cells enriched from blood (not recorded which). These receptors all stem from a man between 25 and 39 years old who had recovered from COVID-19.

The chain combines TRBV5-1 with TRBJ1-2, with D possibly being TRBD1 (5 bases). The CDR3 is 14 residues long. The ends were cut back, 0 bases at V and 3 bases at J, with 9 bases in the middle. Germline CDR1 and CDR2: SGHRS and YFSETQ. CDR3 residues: CASSLEGLDYGYTF. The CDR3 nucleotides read TGCGCCAGCAGCTTGGAGGGGTTGGACTATGGCTACACCTTC.

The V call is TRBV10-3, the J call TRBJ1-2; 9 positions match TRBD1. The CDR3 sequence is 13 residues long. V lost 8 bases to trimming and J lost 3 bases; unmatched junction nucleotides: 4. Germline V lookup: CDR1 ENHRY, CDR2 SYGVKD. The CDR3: CAISTGGDYGYTF. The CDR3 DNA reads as TGTGCCATCTCGACAGGGGGGGACTATGGCTACACCTTC.

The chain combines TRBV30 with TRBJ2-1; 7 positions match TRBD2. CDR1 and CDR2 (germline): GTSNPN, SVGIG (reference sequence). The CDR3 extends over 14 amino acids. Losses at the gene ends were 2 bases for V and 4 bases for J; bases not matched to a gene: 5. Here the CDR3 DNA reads TGTGCCTGGAGTCAGACTAGCTTTTACAATGAGCAGTTCTTC. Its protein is CAWSQTSFYNEQFF.

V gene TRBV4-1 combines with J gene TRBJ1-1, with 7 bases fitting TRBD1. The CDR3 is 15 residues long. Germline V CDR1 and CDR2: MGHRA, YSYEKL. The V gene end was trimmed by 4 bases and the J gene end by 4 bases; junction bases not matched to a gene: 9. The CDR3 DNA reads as TGCGCCAGCAGCCCTTCACAGGGGCTGAGCACTGAAGCTTTCTTT. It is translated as CASSPSQGLSTEAFF.

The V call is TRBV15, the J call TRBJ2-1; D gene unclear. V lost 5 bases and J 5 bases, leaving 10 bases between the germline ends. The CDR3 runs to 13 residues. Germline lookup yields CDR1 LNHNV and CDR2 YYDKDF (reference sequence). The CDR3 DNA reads TGTGCCACCAGCCGTCGACTGAACAATGAGCAGTTCTTC. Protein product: CATSRRLNNEQFF.

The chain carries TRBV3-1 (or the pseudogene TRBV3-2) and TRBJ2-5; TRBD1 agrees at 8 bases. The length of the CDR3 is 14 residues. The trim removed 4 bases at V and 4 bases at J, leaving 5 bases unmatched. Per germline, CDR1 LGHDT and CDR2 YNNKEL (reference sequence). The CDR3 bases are TGTGCCAGCAGCCTTAGGACAGGGTCAGAGACCCAGTACTTC. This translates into CASSLRTGSETQYF.

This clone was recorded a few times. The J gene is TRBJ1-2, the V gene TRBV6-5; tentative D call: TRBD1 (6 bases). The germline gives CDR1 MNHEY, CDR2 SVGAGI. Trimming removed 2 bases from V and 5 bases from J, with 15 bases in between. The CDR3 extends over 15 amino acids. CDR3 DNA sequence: TGTGCCAGCAGTTACAATTTGGACAGCTCATATGGCTACACCTTC. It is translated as CASSYNLDSSYGYTF.

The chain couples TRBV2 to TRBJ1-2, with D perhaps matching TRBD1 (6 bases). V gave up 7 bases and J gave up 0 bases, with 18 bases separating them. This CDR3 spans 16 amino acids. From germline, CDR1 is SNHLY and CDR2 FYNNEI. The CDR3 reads CASTEGGSSTNYGYTF. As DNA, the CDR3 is TGTGCCAGCACTGAGGGGGGGAGCTCCACTAACTATGGCTACACCTTC.

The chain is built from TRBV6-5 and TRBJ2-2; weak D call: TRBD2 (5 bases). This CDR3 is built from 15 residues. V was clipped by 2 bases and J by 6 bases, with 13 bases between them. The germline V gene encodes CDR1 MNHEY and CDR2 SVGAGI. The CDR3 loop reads CASSYKERGAGELFF. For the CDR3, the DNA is TGTGCCAGCAGTTACAAAGAACGGGGAGCCGGGGAGCTGTTTTTT.